Below are 18 T cell receptor beta chains sequenced from a single sample in a study of blood T cell repertoires in COVID-19. Using immunoSEQ multiplex PCR, the repertoire was profiled, and TCRdb retains in-frame clones only, with some absent. In the table there are fewer than 250,000 clones, approximately 86% of which are singletons. The sample comprised PBMCs or T cells enriched from blood (not recorded which). The receptors shown here come from a woman in her thirties or forties with acute COVID-19.

The V gene is TRBV2, the J gene TRBJ1-2; D is possibly TRBD1 (5 bases). The germline V gene has CDR1 SNHLY and CDR2 FYNNEI. The CDR3 covers 13 residues. V gave up 1 base and J gave up 8 bases, with 11 bases separating them. The CDR3 DNA reads TGTGCCAGCAGTGAAGATGGGGCCGCGGGCTACACCTTC. Translation: CASSEDGAAGYTF.

This clone was observed a few times. This sequence joins TRBV11-2 and TRBJ2-3; 8 bases agree with TRBD1. V gave up 1 base and J gave up 1 base; unmatched junction bases: 1. This CDR3 comprises 15 residues. Germline CDR1 and CDR2: SGHAT and FQNNGV. CDR3 nucleotide sequence: TGTGCCAGCAGCTTAGTGGGACAGGGCACAGATACGCAGTATTTT. It translates to CASSLVGQGTDTQYF.

A single count supports this clone. The J gene is TRBJ2-7, the V gene TRBV6-1; TRBD1 agrees at 7 bases. Germline V CDR1 and CDR2: MNHNS, SASEGT. The CDR3 contains 19 residues. V dropped 1 base and J dropped 6; count of bases not matched to a gene: 21. CDR3 protein: CASSEDRSRGTARGREQYF. DNA for the CDR3: TGTGCCAGCAGTGAAGATCGCAGCCGAGGGACAGCCCGGGGTCGCGAGCAGTACTTC.

This clone has a handful of counts. This chain uses TRBV6-1 with TRBJ2-7; 8 nucleotides agree with TRBD1. Germline lookup yields CDR1 MNHNS and CDR2 SASEGT. CDR3 length equals 17 residues. J lost 3 bases, V lost 4 bases, and 14 bases had no gene match. The CDR3 sequence: CASSGSTGTGDYYEQYF. The CDR3 coding sequence is TGTGCCAGCAGTGGTTCCACCGGGACAGGTGACTACTACGAGCAGTACTTC.

The chain recombines TRBV27 with TRBJ1-1, with D possibly matching TRBD1 (6 bases). In germline, CDR1 is MNHEY, CDR2 SMNVEV (reference sequence). The CDR3 length is 13 residues. Trimming removed 4 bases at V and 4 bases at J, with 10 bases between. The CDR3 nucleotides are TGTGCCAGCAGTTCAGGGGTTGGCACTGAAGCTTTCTTT. Translation gives CASSSGVGTEAFF.

V gene TRBV2 combines with J gene TRBJ2-7; a possible D gene is TRBD1 (5 bases). CDR3 length: 14 residues. Looked up from germline, CDR1 is SNHLY and CDR2 is FYNNEI. Trimming stripped 7 bases from V and 0 bases from J, with 13 bases between. The CDR3 coding sequence is TGTGCCAGCACCCCCGTGGGGCGCTCCTACGAGCAGTACTTC. Translating gives CASTPVGRSYEQYF.

This chain joins TRBV28 and TRBJ1-3; D may be TRBD1 (6 bases). CDR3 length equals 15 residues. Looked up from germline, CDR1 is MDHEN and CDR2 is SYDVKM. The germline V and J ends were trimmed by 5 bases and 1 base, with 12 bases remaining between them. The CDR3 here is CASSTGSRSGNTIYF. CDR3 DNA: TGTGCCAGCAGTACAGGGTCAAGATCTGGAAACACCATATATTTT.

V and J are TRBV28 and TRBJ2-5; TRBD2 might be the D (6 bases). The V gene's germline CDR1 is MDHEN and CDR2 SYDVKM. The CDR3 length is 13 residues. V gave up 7 bases and J gave up 6 bases, with 15 bases separating them. CDR3 protein: CASTATSIKTQYF. The CDR3 region has the DNA TGTGCCAGCACCGCTACTAGCATAAAGACCCAGTACTTC.

V is TRBV28 and J is TRBJ2-4; TRBD2 matches at 8 bases. The germline CDR1 and CDR2 sequences are MDHEN and SYDVKM. Germline trimming cut 5 bases from V and 3 bases from J; bases unmatched to any gene: 9. The CDR3 length is 16 residues. DNA of the CDR3: TGTGCCAGCAGTCCGGGGGGGCGGGAGGACAAAAACATTCAGTACTTC. This gives the protein CASSPGGREDKNIQYF. The variable domain in full, completed from reference TRBV28 and TRBJ2-4, reads DVKVTQSSRYLVKRTGEKVFLECVQDMDHENMFWYRQDPGLGLRLIYFSYDVKMKEKGDIPEGYSVSREKKERFSLILESASTNQTSMYLCASSPGGREDKNIQYFGAGTRLSVL.

V gene TRBV12-3 or TRBV12-4 combines with J gene TRBJ2-2; TRBD1 might be the D (5 bases). This CDR3 region has 13 residues. V was cut by 7 bases and J by 6 bases, with 12 bases left in between. DNA of the CDR3: TGTGCCAGCATAGGGGTAGTGCCCGGGGAGCTGTTTTTT. Translation gives CASIGVVPGELFF.

This clone was counted between two and nine times. The J gene is TRBJ2-1, the V gene TRBV6-4; the match to TRBD1 covers 8 bases. The germline CDR1 and CDR2 sequences are MRHNA and SNTAGT. V dropped 2 bases and J dropped 11; count of bases not matched to a gene: 5. There are 13 residues in the CDR3. CDR3 coding DNA: TGTGCCAGCAGTGACACCGACAGGGGACAGCAGTTCTTC. Residues: CASSDTDRGQQFF.

The chain joins TRBV1 to TRBJ2-7; TRBD1, the D gene given by the table, was not confirmed from the DNA. TRBV1 is shown as a pseudogene. The CDR3 contains 17 residues. The CDR3 here is CTSSQNSPGQATYEQYF. DNA for the CDR3: TGCACCAGCAGCCAAAACTCCCCGGGACAAGCAACCTACGAGCAGTACTTC.

The chain has TRBV3-1 (or the pseudogene TRBV3-2) and TRBJ1-5; perhaps TRBD1 as D (5 bases). Germline loops: CDR1 LGHDT, CDR2 YNNKEL (reference sequence). Trimming left V 4 bases short and J 1 base short, with 11 bases between. The CDR3 is made up of 15 amino acids. The CDR3 loop is CASSPREVSNQPQHF. The CDR3 DNA reads TGTGCCAGCAGCCCCAGGGAAGTAAGCAATCAGCCCCAGCATTTT.

The CDR3 region has the DNA TGTGCCACCAGCAAGCTAGCGTCGAACACCGGGGAGCTGTTTTTT. It translates to CATSKLASNTGELFF. V gene TRBV15 combines with J gene TRBJ2-2; possibly TRBD2 for D (6 bases). The CDR3 covers 15 residues. V was trimmed by 4 bases and J by 0 bases, leaving 9 bases between them. In germline, CDR1 is LNHNV, CDR2 YYDKDF (reference sequence).

The V and J genes are TRBV11-2 and TRBJ1-1; D might be TRBD1 (5 bases). The germline gives CDR1 SGHAT, CDR2 FQNNGV. Trimming took 4 bases from V and 0 from J, leaving 15 bases between them. This CDR3 region has 16 residues. CDR3 in amino acids: CASSSPSRTLNTEAFF. The CDR3 bases are TGTGCCAGCAGCTCTCCGTCAAGGACACTGAACACTGAAGCTTTCTTT.

This chain joins TRBV9 and TRBJ2-1, with 15 bases that match TRBD2. Germline V gives CDR1 SGDLS, CDR2 YYNGEE. After removal of 4 bases from V and 7 bases from J, the junction contained 15 bases not matched to a gene. The CDR3 spans 19 residues. The CDR3 here is CASSPEVRTSGRERNEQFF. The CDR3 region has the DNA TGTGCCAGCAGCCCAGAGGTCCGGACTAGCGGGAGGGAGCGGAATGAGCAGTTCTTC. The full variable domain, completed using reference TRBV9 and TRBJ2-1, is DSGVTQTPKHLITATGQRVTLRCSPRSGDLSVYWYQQSLDQGLQFLIQYYNGEERAKGNILERFSAQQFPDLHSELNLSSLELGDSALYFCASSPEVRTSGRERNEQFFGPGTRLTVL.

The chain has TRBV7-2 and TRBJ2-2, with a tentative D call TRBD1 (6 bases). Trimming cost V 1 base and J 4 bases, with 7 bases left between them. CDR1 SGHTA and CDR2 FQGNSA come from the germline V gene. CDR3 length: 14 amino acids. The CDR3 bases are TGTGCCAGCAGCTTAGAAGGGGGCACCGGGGAGCTGTTTTTT. This codes for CASSLEGGTGELFF.

The chain employs TRBV7-9 and TRBJ2-1; 8 bases agree with TRBD2. Germline V gene lookup returns CDR1 SEHNR and CDR2 FQNEAQ (reference sequence). The CDR3 length is 14 residues. V shed 4 bases and J 10 bases; nucleotides not matched to a gene: 9. CDR3 nucleotides: TGTGCCAGCAGCTCTATAGCGGGAACTTGGGAGCAGTTCTTC. Translating it yields CASSSIAGTWEQFF. The whole variable domain, remainder taken from reference TRBV7-9 and TRBJ2-1, is DTGVSQNPRHKITKRGQNVTFRCDPISEHNRLYWYRQTLGQGPEFLTYFQNEAQLEKSRLLSDRFSAERPKGSFSTLEIQRTEQGDSAMYLCASSSIAGTWEQFFGPGTRLTVL.